Each of the 28 T cell receptor beta chains below was sequenced from the same sample in a study of blood T cell repertoires in COVID-19. The data were produced by immunoSEQ multiplex PCR, yet TCRdb's version contains in-frame clones alone and is incomplete. The sample contains 300,000 to 450,000 clones, around 84% of which appear only once. Sequences were obtained from peripheral blood. These TCRs come from a woman between 18 and 29 years old with acute or convalescent COVID-19.

This clone was recorded once. This chain connects TRBV28 to TRBJ2-3; 9 nucleotides agree with TRBD1. Germline V CDR1 and CDR2: MDHEN, SYDVKM. This CDR3 has 15 amino acids. V lost 6 bases, J lost 5 bases, and 9 bases stayed unmatched. The CDR3 region is CASRLQGARGDTQYF. Written as DNA, the CDR3 is TGTGCCAGCAGGTTACAGGGGGCGCGGGGAGATACGCAGTATTTT. The whole variable domain, remainder taken from reference TRBV28 and TRBJ2-3, is DVKVTQSSRYLVKRTGEKVFLECVQDMDHENMFWYRQDPGLGLRLIYFSYDVKMKEKGDIPEGYSVSREKKERFSLILESASTNQTSMYLCASRLQGARGDTQYFGPGTRLTVL.

This clone was detected a few times. The chain joins TRBV2 to TRBJ1-5; D not resolved. The V gene lost 10 bases and the J gene lost 9 bases, with 13 bases spanning the gap. The length of the CDR3 is 11 residues. Per the germline V gene, CDR1 is SNHLY and CDR2 is FYNNEI. CDR3 sequence reads: CATSGEGPQHF. DNA for the CDR3: TGTGCCACTTCCGGGGAGGGGCCCCAGCATTTT.

V gene TRBV9 combines with J gene TRBJ1-1; no reliable D call. Germline V CDR1 and CDR2: SGDLS, YYNGEE. The V gene lost 0 bases and the J gene lost 2 bases, with 14 bases spanning the gap. There are 16 residues in the CDR3. CDR3 amino acids: CASSVGETASNTEAFF. The CDR3 coding sequence is TGTGCCAGCAGCGTAGGAGAGACTGCGTCTAACACTGAAGCTTTCTTT.

V gene TRBV4-1 combines with J gene TRBJ2-2; 11 nucleotides match TRBD2. V gave up 0 bases and J gave up 6 bases; unmatched junction bases: 6. Germline V gene data show CDR1 as MGHRA and CDR2 as YSYEKL. The CDR3 runs 17 residues. CDR3 amino acids: CASSQDSGRAKAGELFF. In DNA, the CDR3 is TGCGCCAGCAGCCAAGATAGCGGGAGGGCGAAGGCCGGGGAGCTGTTTTTT.

The chain combines TRBV12-5 with TRBJ2-1; 7 bases fit TRBD2. The germline V gene encodes CDR1 LGHNT and CDR2 FRNRAP. Losses at the gene ends were 7 bases for V and 4 bases for J; bases not matched to a gene: 34. The CDR3 contains 23 residues. In nucleotides, the CDR3 is TGTGCTAGTGTCTTCAGAGGGGCAGGGAATCTACTTGGGCTAGCGGACCAATACAATGAGCAGTTCTTC. Protein sequence: CASVFRGAGNLLGLADQYNEQFF. The full variable domain, completed using reference TRBV12-5 and TRBJ2-1, is DARVTQTPRHKVTEMGQEVTMRCQPILGHNTVFWYRQTMMQGLELLAYFRNRAPLDDSGMPKDRFSAEMPDATLATLKIQPSEPRDSAVYFCASVFRGAGNLLGLADQYNEQFFGPGTRLTVL.

In this sample, this clone turned up once. The chain carries TRBV5-1 and TRBJ1-6; no firm D call. CDR1 SGHRS and CDR2 YFSETQ come from the germline V gene. Trimming removed 6 bases from V and 6 bases from J, with 16 bases in between. The CDR3 sequence is 15 residues long. The CDR3 coding sequence is TGCGCCAGCACCTTCAATGCGGCTCGTAATTCACCCCTCCACTTT. Its translation is CASTFNAARNSPLHF.

The chain combines TRBV27 with TRBJ2-7; perhaps TRBD1 as D (5 bases). The CDR3 totals 14 residues. Trimming shortened V by 2 bases and J by 2 bases, and 10 bases separated the two germline ends. Germline CDR1 reads MNHEY; CDR2 reads SMNVEV (reference sequence). This CDR3 reads CASSLSLGPYEQYF. The CDR3 DNA sequence: TGTGCCAGCAGTTTAAGTTTGGGGCCCTACGAGCAGTACTTC.

This chain connects TRBV25-1 to TRBJ1-2; D is possibly TRBD1 (6 bases). The CDR3 is 15 residues long. Germline V gene data show CDR1 as MGHDK and CDR2 as SYGVNS. V was clipped by 1 base and J by 3 bases, with 12 bases between them. The CDR3 sequence is CASSELNREDYGYTF. For the CDR3, the DNA is TGTGCCAGCAGTGAATTAAACAGGGAAGACTATGGCTACACCTTC.

The chain is built from TRBV9 and TRBJ1-5; 7 nucleotides line up with TRBD1. Germline V gene data show CDR1 as SGDLS and CDR2 as YYNGEE. This CDR3 comprises 15 residues. V trimming: 3 bases; J trimming: 4 bases; junction bases outside the gene matches: 7. The CDR3 region is CASSAAGTVNQPQHF. CDR3 sequence (DNA): TGTGCCAGCAGCGCGGCAGGGACAGTAAATCAGCCCCAGCATTTT.

The V and J genes are TRBV6-5 and TRBJ1-2; tentative D call: TRBD1 (6 bases). The CDR3 is made up of 11 amino acids. Germline CDR1 MNHEY, CDR2 SVGAGI. Trimming pared 6 bases from V and 4 bases from J, leaving 6 bases between. The CDR3 DNA follows: TGTGCCAGCAGGGACAGCTATGGCTACACCTTC. It specifies CASRDSYGYTF.

The CDR3 region has the DNA TGTGCCTGGACTCAGGAAGGCACTGAAGCTTTCTTT. Its protein is CAWTQEGTEAFF. V usage is TRBV30 and J usage is TRBJ1-1, with D unresolved. Germline CDR1 reads GTSNPN; CDR2 reads SVGIG (reference sequence). This CDR3 has 12 residues. The V end lost 4 bases, the J end lost 4 bases, and 10 bases lay between the germline ends.

The sample holds a few counts of this clone. The V gene is TRBV11-2, the J gene TRBJ2-1; no reliable D call. This CDR3 contains 17 residues. The germline CDR1 and CDR2 sequences are SGHAT and FQNNGV. V lost 1 base, J lost 0 bases, and 13 bases lay in between. Here the CDR3 DNA reads TGTGCCAGCAGCTTAGCTCTGCGGTCAAGCTCCTACAATGAGCAGTTCTTC. Amino acid sequence: CASSLALRSSSYNEQFF.

The chain carries TRBV27 and TRBJ1-1, with D unclear. V was shortened by 8 bases and J by 2 bases, with 12 bases between the two germline ends. Germline V gives CDR1 MNHEY, CDR2 SMNVEV (reference sequence). CDR3 size: 13 residues. The CDR3 DNA reads TGTGCCAGCCGATTAAATAGTAACACTGAAGCTTTCTTT. This gives the protein CASRLNSNTEAFF.

The V call is TRBV28, the J call TRBJ2-2, with D maybe TRBD1 (6 bases). This CDR3 spans 15 amino acids. Looked up from germline, CDR1 is MDHEN and CDR2 is SYDVKM. Trimming removed 3 bases at V and 6 bases at J, with 14 bases between. CDR3 sequence: CASSLKRQGSGELFF. In nucleotides, the CDR3 is TGTGCCAGCAGTTTGAAGCGCCAGGGGTCCGGGGAGCTGTTTTTT. The full variable domain, completed using reference TRBV28 and TRBJ2-2, is DVKVTQSSRYLVKRTGEKVFLECVQDMDHENMFWYRQDPGLGLRLIYFSYDVKMKEKGDIPEGYSVSREKKERFSLILESASTNQTSMYLCASSLKRQGSGELFFGEGSRLTVL.

In regard to this clone: At the DNA level, this CDR3 is encoded by other sequences in the same sample as well. The chain couples TRBV5-4 to TRBJ2-3; TRBD2 agrees at 13 bases. Losses at the gene ends were 4 bases for V and 2 bases for J; bases not matched to a gene: 4. The CDR3 is made up of 16 amino acids. CDR1 and CDR2 from the germline V gene are SGHNT and YYREEE (reference sequence). The CDR3 sequence: CASSRGLAGSTDTQYF. CDR3 DNA sequence: TGTGCCAGCAGCAGGGGACTAGCGGGGTCCACAGATACGCAGTATTTT. Variable domain in full (rest from reference TRBV5-4 and TRBJ2-3): ETGVTQSPTHLIKTRGQQVTLRCSSQSGHNTVSWYQQALGQGPQFIFQYYREEENGRGNFPPRFSGLQFPNYSSELNVNALELDDSALYLCASSRGLAGSTDTQYFGPGTRLTVL.

For the CDR3, the DNA is TGCGCCAGCAGAGAACAGGGGGGTCATGGCTACACCTTC. Translating it yields CASREQGGHGYTF. V and J are TRBV5-1 and TRBJ1-2, with 8 bases fitting TRBD1. From germline, CDR1 is SGHRS and CDR2 YFSETQ. The ends lost 5 bases at V and 6 bases at J; junction bases unmatched: 6. CDR3 length equals 13 residues.

This chain uses TRBV7-9 with TRBJ2-7, with 7 bases lining up with TRBD2. From germline, CDR1 is SEHNR and CDR2 FQNEAQ (reference sequence). The CDR3 extends over 15 amino acids. V lost 5 bases, J lost 1 base, and 8 bases stayed unmatched. DNA for the CDR3: TGTGCCAGCAGCCCGGGGCAGGGAGGGTCCTACGAGCAGTACTTC. Translated, it gives CASSPGQGGSYEQYF.

The rearrangement joins TRBV19 to TRBJ1-4; unclear D gene. The CDR3 is made up of 15 amino acids. The V gene's germline CDR1 is LNHDA and CDR2 SQIVND (reference sequence). V lost 3 bases and J 8 bases, leaving 16 bases between the germline ends. CDR3 sequence reads: CASSIIQEGEEKLFF. In DNA, the CDR3 is TGTGCCAGTAGTATTATTCAGGAGGGAGAGGAAAAACTGTTTTTT.

The chain has TRBV30 and TRBJ2-1; 7 bases are a match to TRBD1. This CDR3 region has 14 residues. Germline CDR1 and CDR2: GTSNPN and SVGIG (reference sequence). V shed 4 bases, J shed 0 bases, and the junction held 3 bases outside the gene matches. Written as DNA, the CDR3 is TGTGCCTGGACCCCAGGGGGCTCCTACAATGAGCAGTTCTTC. This translates into CAWTPGGSYNEQFF.

CDR3 sequence: CASSYHNSPLHF. The CDR3 DNA follows: TGTGCCAGCAGCTACCATAATTCACCCCTCCACTTT. This chain links TRBV2 with TRBJ1-6, with D hard to call. Germline lookup yields CDR1 SNHLY and CDR2 FYNNEI. The V end lost 6 bases, the J end lost 5 bases, and 5 bases lay between the germline ends. The CDR3 covers 12 residues. Supplemented by reference TRBV2 and TRBJ1-6, the full variable domain reads EPEVTQTPSHQVTQMGQEVILRCVPISNHLYFYWYRQILGQKVEFLVSFYNNEISEKSEIFDDQFSVERPDGSNFTLKIRSTKLEDSAMYFCASSYHNSPLHFGNGTRLTVT.

The chain combines TRBV3-1 (or the pseudogene TRBV3-2) with TRBJ2-1, with 11 nucleotides matching TRBD2. Trimming took 1 base from V and 10 from J; bases not matched to a gene: 9. This CDR3 spans 16 amino acids. In germline, CDR1 is LGHDT, CDR2 YNNKEL (reference sequence). The CDR3 here is CASSQVSSGGAGEQFF. The DNA of the CDR3 is TGTGCCAGCAGCCAAGTCAGTAGCGGGGGGGCAGGCGAGCAGTTCTTC.

V is TRBV27 and J is TRBJ1-1; TRBD1 is a possible D gene (6 bases). Trimming took 2 bases from V and 11 from J, leaving 15 bases between them. The V gene's germline CDR1 is MNHEY and CDR2 SMNVEV (reference sequence). The CDR3 contains 13 residues. The CDR3 is CASSLGGGAGAFF. The CDR3 DNA reads TGTGCCAGCAGTTTAGGCGGGGGCGCGGGGGCTTTCTTT.

The DNA of the CDR3 is TGTGCCAGCAGCTCGGGGGTTTACTATGGCTACACCTTC. Its protein is CASSSGVYYGYTF. The chain is built from TRBV7-9 and TRBJ1-2; weak D call: TRBD1 (5 bases). Trimming took off 4 bases at V and 3 bases at J, with 9 bases between the two ends. This CDR3 is built from 13 residues. The germline gives CDR1 SEHNR, CDR2 FQNEAQ (reference sequence).

This chain uses TRBV19 with TRBJ1-1, with a possible D match to TRBD1 (6 bases). The CDR3 extends over 13 amino acids. The V gene's germline CDR1 is LNHDA and CDR2 SQIVND (reference sequence). V was trimmed by 5 bases and J by 4 bases, leaving 11 bases between them. The CDR3 protein is CASSPQGITEAFF. The CDR3 nucleotides read TGTGCCAGTAGTCCTCAGGGGATCACTGAAGCTTTCTTT.

The gene calls are TRBV24-1 and TRBJ2-1; 7 bases are a match to TRBD1. The CDR3 loop spans 14 amino acids. Germline V CDR1 and CDR2: KGHDR, SFDVKD. Losses at the gene ends were 5 bases for V and 4 bases for J; bases not matched to a gene: 4. The CDR3 loop reads CATSGSGQYNEQFF. The CDR3 nucleotides read TGTGCCACCAGTGGTTCGGGACAGTACAATGAGCAGTTCTTC.

The V gene is TRBV4-1, the J gene TRBJ1-5; 11 nucleotides match TRBD1. The CDR3 consists of 16 residues. J gave up 7 bases and V 1 base, and 6 bases lay outside the gene matches. The V gene's germline CDR1 is MGHRA and CDR2 YSYEKL. The CDR3 nucleotides are TGCGCCAGCAGCCAAGTTGGACAGGGGGCAAAACAGCCCCAGCATTTT. Translating it yields CASSQVGQGAKQPQHF.

CDR3 sequence reads: CASSQDIYYEQYF. The CDR3 DNA reads TGTGCCAGCAGCCAGGACATCTACTACGAGCAGTACTTC. The rearrangement joins TRBV5-6 to TRBJ2-7; possible D gene TRBD1, 5 bases. The germline V and J ends were trimmed by 4 bases and 3 bases, with 11 bases remaining between them. CDR3 length: 13 amino acids. Germline CDR1 SGHDT, CDR2 YYEEEE.

The chain has TRBV28 and TRBJ1-4; maybe TRBD1 (5 bases). The germline V and J ends were trimmed by 7 bases and 5 bases, with 14 bases remaining between them. The germline CDR1 and CDR2 sequences are MDHEN and SYDVKM. The CDR3 consists of 14 residues. The CDR3 bases are TGTGCCAGCACATGGGGGGTACAGAATGAAAAACTGTTTTTT. Translation gives CASTWGVQNEKLFF. Complete variable domain (other parts from reference TRBV28 and TRBJ1-4): DVKVTQSSRYLVKRTGEKVFLECVQDMDHENMFWYRQDPGLGLRLIYFSYDVKMKEKGDIPEGYSVSREKKERFSLILESASTNQTSMYLCASTWGVQNEKLFFGSGTQLSVL.